These 23 T cell receptor beta chains originate from one sample sequenced in a study of CD8+ T cells in alopecia areata. Treatment indicated: oral pan-JAK inhibitor, 5-10 mg twice daily. The sequencing template was cDNA reverse transcribed from extracted RNA. The assay was immunoSEQ multiplex PCR, and TCRdb's table has in-frame clones only and misses some. Of around 210,000 clones listed, about 64% were seen once; the top ten hold 4.2%. The sample consisted of CD4+ T cells sorted from blood, taken at week 4, from a patient treated with tofacitinib. These receptors were taken from a human donor with alopecia areata.

This clone has just a few counts. V usage is TRBV9 and J usage is TRBJ2-1; 10 bases align to TRBD2. Germline trimming cut 0 bases from V and 7 bases from J; bases unmatched to any gene: 7. CDR3 size: 16 residues. CDR1 and CDR2 from the germline V gene are SGDLS and YYNGEE. DNA for the CDR3: TGTGCCAGCAGCGTAGAGAGCGGGGGGGCCATGAATGAGCAGTTCTTC. It translates to CASSVESGGAMNEQFF.

This chain joins TRBV5-8 and TRBJ2-3, with 10 bases that match TRBD2. Germline V CDR1 and CDR2: SGHTS, YDEGEE. This CDR3 has 15 amino acids. V was pared by 0 bases and J by 5 bases, with 3 bases of the junction left unmatched. The CDR3, as DNA: TGTGCCAGCAGCTTGGAGCGGGGGGGACTAGATACGCAGTATTTT. The encoded protein is CASSLERGGLDTQYF.

The V call is TRBV7-2, the J call TRBJ2-2, with 11 bases lining up with TRBD2. With 3 bases clipped from V and 7 bases from J, the junction kept 4 bases outside the gene matches. CDR1 SGHTA and CDR2 FQGNSA come from the germline V gene. CDR3 length: 15 residues. Here the CDR3 reads CASSFTGLAGGELFF. The CDR3 region has the DNA TGTGCCAGCAGCTTCACTGGACTAGCGGGCGGGGAGCTGTTTTTT.

This clone was detected a few times. The chain joins TRBV9 to TRBJ2-4; 8 nucleotides agree with TRBD1. CDR1 and CDR2 (germline): SGDLS, YYNGEE. The J segment lost 6 bases and the V segment lost 3 bases, leaving 8 bases of the junction unmatched. This CDR3 spans 15 amino acids. The CDR3 is CASSAGTGGRNIQYF. As DNA, the CDR3 is TGTGCCAGCAGCGCGGGGACAGGTGGGAGAAACATTCAGTACTTC.

The sample holds a few counts of this clone. The rearrangement links TRBV7-9 to TRBJ1-1, with TRBD1 matching 12 bases. V shed 3 bases, J shed 6 bases, and the junction held 2 bases outside the gene matches. The CDR3 is 14 residues long. Germline V CDR1 and CDR2: SEHNR, FQNEAQ (reference sequence). CDR3 DNA: TGTGCCAGCAGCTTGGGACAGGGGGCGGCTGAAGCTTTCTTT. It specifies CASSLGQGAAEAFF.

The rearrangement joins TRBV11-2 to TRBJ2-5, with 8 nucleotides matching TRBD1. The V and J ends lost 3 bases and 5 bases, in that order; junction bases with no gene match: 2. The germline gives CDR1 SGHAT, CDR2 FQNNGV. CDR3 length equals 13 residues. The CDR3 nucleotides are TGTGCCAGCAGCTTCGGACAGGGCGAGACCCAGTACTTC. As protein: CASSFGQGETQYF.

The chain is built from TRBV30 and TRBJ2-6, with D uncertain. The germline CDR1 and CDR2 sequences are GTSNPN and SVGIG (reference sequence). Trimming left V 3 bases short and J 0 bases short, with 9 bases between. This CDR3 region has 15 residues. The CDR3 sequence: CAWSVRNSGANVLTF. CDR3 DNA: TGTGCCTGGAGCGTTCGGAACTCTGGGGCCAACGTCCTGACTTTC.

V is TRBV7-2 and J is TRBJ2-6, with TRBD2 matching 10 bases. CDR1 is SGHTA and CDR2 is FQGNSA in the germline V gene. CDR3 length: 17 amino acids. V trimming: 5 bases; J trimming: 4 bases; junction bases outside the gene matches: 8. CDR3 coding DNA: TGTGCCAGCAGCCAGCGGGGGGGCCCGACCGGGGCCAACGTCCTGACTTTC. Its protein is CASSQRGGPTGANVLTF. The full variable domain, with the rest looked up from reference TRBV7-2 and TRBJ2-6, is GAGVSQSPSNKVTEKGKDVELRCDPISGHTALYWYRQSLGQGLEFLIYFQGNSAPDKSGLPSDRFSAERTGGSVSTLTIQRTQQEDSAVYLCASSQRGGPTGANVLTFGAGSRLTVL.

This clone was counted between two and nine times. The chain joins TRBV10-3 to TRBJ2-7; weak D call: TRBD1 (6 bases). Germline CDR1 and CDR2: ENHRY and SYGVKD. Trimming cost V 5 bases and J 6 bases, with 14 bases left between them. The CDR3 totals 13 residues. CDR3 sequence: CAISPRGLGEQYF. CDR3 coding DNA: TGTGCCATCAGTCCCAGGGGCCTCGGCGAGCAGTACTTC.

By share, this clone counts as medium-sized. CDR3 bases: TGTGCCAGCAGCTCCAATAGAAATGAGCAGTTCTTC. Its protein product is CASSSNRNEQFF. The chain couples TRBV11-2 to TRBJ2-1; D is unclear. CDR1 and CDR2 from the germline V gene are SGHAT and FQNNGV. CDR3 length: 12 amino acids. The V gene lost 4 bases and the J gene lost 7 bases, with 8 bases spanning the gap. Full variable domain (missing parts from reference TRBV11-2 and TRBJ2-1): EAGVAQSPRYKIIEKRQSVAFWCNPISGHATLYWYQQILGQGPKLLIQFQNNGVVDDSQLPKDRFSAERLKGVDSTLKIQPAKLEDSAVYLCASSSNRNEQFFGPGTRLTVL.

The chain joins TRBV6-1 to TRBJ1-2; D call uncertain. The V end lost 1 base, the J end lost 4 bases, and 10 bases lay between the germline ends. Germline-derived CDR1 and CDR2 are MNHNS and SASEGT. This CDR3 comprises 14 residues. CDR3 sequence: CASSEEPRSYGYTF. The DNA for the CDR3 is TGTGCCAGCAGTGAAGAGCCCCGGAGCTATGGCTACACCTTC.

This clone was seen only a few times. V gene TRBV4-3 combines with J gene TRBJ2-3, with TRBD2 matching 8 bases. V shed 0 bases and J 2 bases; nucleotides not matched to a gene: 13. Germline lookup yields CDR1 LGHNA and CDR2 YSLEER. CDR3 length: 19 amino acids. CDR3 DNA sequence: TGCGCCAGCAGCCAAGATTTGATGTCCAGCGGGGGCCTCACAGATACGCAGTATTTT. Translated: CASSQDLMSSGGLTDTQYF.

This clone was picked up a small number of times. The rearrangement uses TRBV30 and TRBJ2-3; D gene uncertain. CDR1 and CDR2 (germline): GTSNPN, SVGIG (reference sequence). The V gene lost 4 bases and the J gene lost 4 bases, with 9 bases spanning the gap. This CDR3 has 12 residues. Written as DNA, the CDR3 is TGTGCCTGGAACCGGGTAGCAGATACGCAGTATTTT. Its translation: CAWNRVADTQYF.

CDR3 sequence reads: CASSEGDTQYF. CDR3 DNA: TGTGCCAGCAGTGAAGGAGATACGCAGTATTTT. The chain is built from TRBV2 and TRBJ2-3, with D unresolved. The germline V and J ends were trimmed by 1 base and 5 bases, with 1 base remaining between them. The germline gives CDR1 SNHLY, CDR2 FYNNEI. The CDR3 contains 11 residues.

This chain uses TRBV5-4 with TRBJ2-5; D tentatively reads TRBD1 or TRBD2 (5 bases each). This CDR3 contains 14 residues. The ends were cut back, 1 base at V and 4 bases at J, with 11 bases in the middle. Germline loops: CDR1 SGHNT, CDR2 YYREEE (reference sequence). CDR3 bases: TGTGCCAGCAGCTTGAACCCAGGGAGAGAGACCCAGTACTTC. Translated: CASSLNPGRETQYF.

This clone has a handful of counts. The J gene is TRBJ2-3, the V gene TRBV4-2, with TRBD1 as a possible D gene (6 bases). Trimming took 0 bases from V and 4 from J, leaving 14 bases between them. CDR1 is LGHNA and CDR2 is YNFKEQ in the germline V gene. This CDR3 has 16 residues. The CDR3 DNA follows: TGTGCCAGCAGCCAAGAAGGGACACCCAGAGCAGATACGCAGTATTTT. Translating it yields CASSQEGTPRADTQYF.

This clone showed up just once. V gene TRBV4-3 combines with J gene TRBJ2-3; D is possibly TRBD1 or TRBD2 (5 bases each). There are 14 residues in the CDR3. Trimming took off 2 bases at V and 3 bases at J, with 9 bases between the two ends. Germline values: CDR1 LGHNA, CDR2 YSLEER. The CDR3 coding sequence is TGCGCCAGCAGCCAAAAGGGGAGAACAGATACGCAGTATTTT. Its translation is CASSQKGRTDTQYF.

This clone occurred a few times. J is TRBJ1-1 and V is TRBV11-2; D remains ambiguous. Germline V gene data show CDR1 as SGHAT and CDR2 as FQNNGV. V lost 5 bases, J lost 1 base, and 11 bases lay in between. The CDR3 consists of 14 residues. In DNA, the CDR3 is TGTGCCAGCAGCCCTCCCCAGAGGAACACTGAAGCTTTCTTT. Protein product: CASSPPQRNTEAFF.

The chain couples TRBV7-2 to TRBJ2-3; TRBD1 is a possible D gene (6 bases). Germline V gives CDR1 SGHTA, CDR2 FQGNSA. There are 13 residues in the CDR3. The ends were cut back, 4 bases at V and 7 bases at J, with 12 bases in the middle. CDR3 amino acids: CASSSYRGNTQYF. CDR3 coding DNA: TGTGCCAGCAGCTCATATAGGGGGAATACGCAGTATTTT.

This clone was detected once. This chain uses TRBV15 with TRBJ2-3; D gene unclear. The V gene lost 0 bases and the J gene lost 0 bases, with 19 bases spanning the gap. The V gene's germline CDR1 is LNHNV and CDR2 YYDKDF (reference sequence). This CDR3 is 19 amino acids long. CDR3 coding DNA: TGTGCCACCAGCAGAGAAATCCCCCGGTATGGGCCTAGCACAGATACGCAGTATTTT. Its translation is CATSREIPRYGPSTDTQYF.

This sequence joins TRBV5-6 and TRBJ1-4, with D hard to call. V gave up 2 bases and J gave up 5 bases, with 10 bases separating them. The CDR3 runs to 14 residues. The germline V gene has CDR1 SGHDT and CDR2 YYEEEE. CDR3 nucleotide sequence: TGTGCCAGCAGCTTCTTTGGGCAGAATGAAAAACTGTTTTTT. Amino acid sequence: CASSFFGQNEKLFF. The whole variable domain, filled in from reference TRBV5-6 and TRBJ1-4, reads DAGVTQSPTHLIKTRGQQVTLRCSPKSGHDTVSWYQQALGQGPQFIFQYYEEEERQRGNFPDRFSGHQFPNYSSELNVNALLLGDSALYLCASSFFGQNEKLFFGSGTQLSVL.

J is TRBJ2-4 and V is TRBV2; 11 bases agree with TRBD2. The germline CDR1 and CDR2 sequences are SNHLY and FYNNEI. This CDR3 contains 16 residues. With 5 bases clipped from V and 0 bases from J, the junction kept 3 bases outside the gene matches. The CDR3 region has the DNA TGTGCCAGCAGTTGGACTAGCGGGCTAGCCAAAAACATTCAGTACTTC. Translating it yields CASSWTSGLAKNIQYF.

This chain links TRBV7-2 with TRBJ2-2; TRBD2 matches at 7 bases. CDR1 and CDR2 (germline): SGHTA, FQGNSA. Trimming cost V 5 bases and J 1 base; bases outside gene matches: 4. This CDR3 spans 15 amino acids. This CDR3 reads CASSPAGLNTGELFF. The CDR3 DNA follows: TGTGCCAGCAGCCCAGCGGGGCTGAACACCGGGGAGCTGTTTTTT.